This T cell receptor beta chain was recovered during a study of blood T cell repertoires in COVID-19. Looking at the study overall: Researchers got acute and convalescent COVID-19 samples from the United States, Italy and Spain. Sample material is recorded as cDNA or gDNA derived from T cells, B-cell-depleted T cells, or PBMCs.

Authors' methods: Nucleated cell number was recorded as an estimate derived from reference gene primer amplification. The protocol was immunoSEQ multiplex PCR, while the TCRdb copy is restricted to in-frame clones and leaves out a portion. V and J calls and clone size are given by that table; D and trimming were obtained from the DNA. This table holds 250,000 to 350,000 clones, around 90% found once. The V gene lost 4 bases and the J gene lost 4 bases, with 16 bases spanning the gap. There are 15 residues in the CDR3. Germline V lookup: CDR1 SNHLY, CDR2 FYNNEI. The specimen was peripheral blood. This TCR was recovered from a man younger than 30 with active or convalescent COVID-19. V is TRBV2 and J is TRBJ1-2; tentative D call: TRBD1 (6 bases). This CDR3 reads CASSGLVGAIYGYTF. The CDR3, as DNA: TGTGCCAGCAGTGGATTAGTGGGGGCGATCTATGGCTACACCTTC. Looking up the rest from reference TRBV2 and TRBJ1-2 gives the full variable domain: EPEVTQTPSHQVTQMGQEVILRCVPISNHLYFYWYRQILGQKVEFLVSFYNNEISEKSEIFDDQFSVERPDGSNFTLKIRSTKLEDSAMYFCASSGLVGAIYGYTFGSGTRLTVV.